This is a list of T cell receptor beta chains from one sample in a study of a mutant IDH1 vaccine in newly diagnosed glioma. Profiled with immunoSEQ multiplex PCR; TCRdb holds only in-frame clones, not every one. The data hold about 32,000 clones, with over 75% observed a single time. Material: PBMCs, obtained from a glioma patient treated with radiotherapy, temozolomide or both. These receptors were taken from a man aged 30 to 45 with glioma. Each CDR3 is given with its conserved first and last residue. A D gene is named only where the DNA matches it firmly. Some rows have no size entry. The others give once, few or many, or a class for an expanded clone.

J gene,V gene,D gene,clone size,CDR3 length,CDR3 protein,CDR3 DNA
TRBJ2-7,TRBV2,TRBD2,-,17,CASSEAGTSGLSYEQYF,TGTGCCAGCAGTGAAGCAGGGACTAGCGGCCTCTCCTACGAGCAGTACTTC
TRBJ1-5,TRBV7-2,-,-,15,CASSLWAGSYQPQHF,TGTGCCAGCAGCTTATGGGCAGGGAGCTATCAGCCCCAGCATTTT
TRBJ1-2,TRBV7-8,-,-,18,CASRETADLYVANYGYTF,TGTGCCAGCCGCGAAACCGCAGATTTGTACGTGGCTAACTATGGCTACACCTTC
TRBJ2-1,TRBV7-3,-,few,15,CASSLRTAKANEQFF,TGTGCCAGCAGCTTAAGGACAGCAAAGGCCAATGAGCAGTTCTTC
TRBJ2-7,TRBV5-1,-,-,15,CASSLDGGSNYEQYF,TGCGCCAGCAGCTTGGACGGTGGGTCCAACTACGAGCAGTACTTC
TRBJ2-7,TRBV19,-,-,12,CASSASSYEQYF,TGTGCCAGTAGCGCCTCGAGCTACGAGCAGTACTTC
TRBJ1-6,TRBV19,-,-,14,CASSPRSYNSPLHF,TGTGCCAGTTCCCCCAGGTCCTATAATTCACCCCTCCACTTT
TRBJ2-3,TRBV4-3,TRBD2,once,18,CASSQEGFTSGATDTQYF,TGCGCCAGCAGCCAAGAGGGGTTCACTAGCGGGGCGACAGATACGCAGTATTTT
TRBJ2-5,TRBV7-2,-,-,12,CASSHQPGRSYF,TGTGCCAGCAGCCACCAACCGGGACGGTCTTACTTC
TRBJ2-7,TRBV7-8,-,large,13,CASSEDTTYEQYF,TGTGCCAGCAGCGAGGACACGACCTACGAGCAGTACTTC
TRBJ2-7,TRBV29-1,-,-,12,CSVEVEKYEQYF,TGCAGCGTTGAAGTCGAAAAATACGAGCAGTACTTC
TRBJ2-3,TRBV6-1,-,-,15,CASSLGGTLTDTQYF,TGTGCCAGCAGCCTAGGGGGGACACTCACAGATACGCAGTATTTT
TRBJ2-3,TRBV4-2,-,-,16,CASSQERGTGTDTQYF,TGTGCCAGCAGCCAAGAGAGAGGGACCGGCACAGATACGCAGTATTTT
TRBJ2-2,TRBV30,TRBD1,-,15,CAWSAKQGATGELFF,TGTGCCTGGAGTGCAAAACAGGGGGCCACCGGGGAGCTGTTTTTT
TRBJ1-1,TRBV4-1,-,few,14,CASSQGIEVTEAFF,TGCGCCAGCAGCCAAGGTATAGAAGTCACTGAAGCTTTCTTT
TRBJ2-7,TRBV4-1,TRBD1,-,16,CASSQPTGDSPYEQYF,TGCGCCAGCAGCCAACCGACCGGGGACAGCCCCTACGAGCAGTACTTC
TRBJ2-5,TRBV30,TRBD1,-,16,CAWRDYLGHRGETQYF,TGTGCCTGGAGGGATTATCTGGGACACAGGGGGGAGACCCAGTACTTC